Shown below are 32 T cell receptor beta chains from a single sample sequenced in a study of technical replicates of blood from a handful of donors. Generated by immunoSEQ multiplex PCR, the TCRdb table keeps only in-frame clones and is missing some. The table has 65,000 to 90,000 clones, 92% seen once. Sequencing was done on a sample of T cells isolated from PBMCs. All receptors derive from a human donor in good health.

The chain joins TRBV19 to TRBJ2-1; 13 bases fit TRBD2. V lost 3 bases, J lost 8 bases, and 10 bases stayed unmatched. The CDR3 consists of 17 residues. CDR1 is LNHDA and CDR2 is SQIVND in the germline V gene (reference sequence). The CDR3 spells CASSITSGLAGDDEQFF. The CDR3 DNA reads TGTGCCAGTAGTATCACTTCTGGACTAGCGGGAGACGATGAGCAGTTCTTC.

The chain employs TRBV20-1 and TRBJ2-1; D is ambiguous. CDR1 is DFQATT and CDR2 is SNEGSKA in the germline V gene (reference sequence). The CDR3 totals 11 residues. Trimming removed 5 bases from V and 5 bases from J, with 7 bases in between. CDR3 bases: TGCAGTGCTTTACTCCACAATGAGCAGTTCTTC. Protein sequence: CSALLHNEQFF.

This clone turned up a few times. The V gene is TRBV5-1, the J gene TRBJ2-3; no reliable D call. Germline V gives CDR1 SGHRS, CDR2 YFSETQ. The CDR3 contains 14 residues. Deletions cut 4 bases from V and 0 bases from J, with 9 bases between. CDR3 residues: CASSPAESTDTQYF. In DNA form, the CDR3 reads TGCGCCAGCAGCCCGGCGGAGAGCACAGATACGCAGTATTTT.

The CDR3 DNA reads as TGTGCCAGCAGCCCCACTGGCTACGAGCAGTACTTC. This codes for CASSPTGYEQYF. J is TRBJ2-7 and V is TRBV11-2; unclear D gene. Germline CDR1 is SGHAT and CDR2 is FQNNGV. The CDR3 loop spans 12 amino acids. V lost 5 bases and J lost 3, with 8 bases in between.

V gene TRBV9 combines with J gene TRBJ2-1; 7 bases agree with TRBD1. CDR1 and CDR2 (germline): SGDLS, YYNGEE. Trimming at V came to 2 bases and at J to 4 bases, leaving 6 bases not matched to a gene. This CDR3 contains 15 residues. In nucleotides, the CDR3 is TGTGCCAGCAGCGTGAGGGGACAGCCATACAATGAGCAGTTCTTC. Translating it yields CASSVRGQPYNEQFF. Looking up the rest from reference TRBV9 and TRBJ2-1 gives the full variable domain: DSGVTQTPKHLITATGQRVTLRCSPRSGDLSVYWYQQSLDQGLQFLIQYYNGEERAKGNILERFSAQQFPDLHSELNLSSLELGDSALYFCASSVRGQPYNEQFFGPGTRLTVL.

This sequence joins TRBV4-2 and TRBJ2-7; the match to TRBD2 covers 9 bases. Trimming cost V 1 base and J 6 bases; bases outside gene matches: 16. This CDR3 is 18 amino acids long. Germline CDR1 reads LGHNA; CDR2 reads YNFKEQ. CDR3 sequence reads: CASSQVSSGRAVWPEQYF. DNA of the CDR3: TGTGCCAGCAGCCAAGTTAGTAGCGGGAGAGCCGTTTGGCCCGAGCAGTACTTC.

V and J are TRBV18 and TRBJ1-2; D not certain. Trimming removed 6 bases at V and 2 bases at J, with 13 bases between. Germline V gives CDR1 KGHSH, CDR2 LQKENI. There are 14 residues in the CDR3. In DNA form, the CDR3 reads TGTGCCAGCTCCCCAACTACCTCCAACTATGGCTACACCTTC. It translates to CASSPTTSNYGYTF. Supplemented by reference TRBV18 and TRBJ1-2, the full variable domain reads NAGVMQNPRHLVRRRGQEARLRCSPMKGHSHVYWYRQLPEEGLKFMVYLQKENIIDESGMPKERFSAEFPKEGPSILRIQQVVRGDSAAYFCASSPTTSNYGYTFGSGTRLTVV.

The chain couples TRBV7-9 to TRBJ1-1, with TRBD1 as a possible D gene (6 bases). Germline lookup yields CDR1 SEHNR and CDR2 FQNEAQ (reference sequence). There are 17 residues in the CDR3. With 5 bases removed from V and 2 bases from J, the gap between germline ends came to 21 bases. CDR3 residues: CASSLHRDTGLNTEAFF. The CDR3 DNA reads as TGTGCCAGCAGCCTACACAGGGATACCGGCCTTAACACTGAAGCTTTCTTT.

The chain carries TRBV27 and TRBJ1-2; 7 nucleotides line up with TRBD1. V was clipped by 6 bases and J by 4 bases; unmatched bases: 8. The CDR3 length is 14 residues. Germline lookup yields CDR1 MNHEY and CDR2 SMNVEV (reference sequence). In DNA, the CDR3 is TGTGCCAGCAGCCCGACAGGGAGGATCTATGGCTACACCTTC. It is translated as CASSPTGRIYGYTF.

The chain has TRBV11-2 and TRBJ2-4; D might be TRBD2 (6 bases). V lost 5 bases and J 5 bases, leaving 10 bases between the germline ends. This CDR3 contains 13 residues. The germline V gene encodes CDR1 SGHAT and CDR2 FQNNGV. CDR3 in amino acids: CASSLGGENIQYF. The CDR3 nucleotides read TGTGCCAGCAGCCTGGGGGGTGAAAACATTCAGTACTTC.

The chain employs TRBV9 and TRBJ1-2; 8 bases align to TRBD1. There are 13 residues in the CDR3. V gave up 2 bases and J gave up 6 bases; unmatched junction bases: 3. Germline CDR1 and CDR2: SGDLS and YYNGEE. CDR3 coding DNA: TGTGCCAGCAGCGTTCAGGGGGCGCATGGCTACACCTTC. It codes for CASSVQGAHGYTF.

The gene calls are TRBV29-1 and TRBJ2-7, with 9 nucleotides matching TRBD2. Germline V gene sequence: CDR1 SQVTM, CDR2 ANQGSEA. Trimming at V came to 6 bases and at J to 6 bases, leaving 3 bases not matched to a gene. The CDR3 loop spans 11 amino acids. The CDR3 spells CSVGAGGEQYF. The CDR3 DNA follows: TGCAGCGTGGGAGCGGGGGGCGAGCAGTACTTC.

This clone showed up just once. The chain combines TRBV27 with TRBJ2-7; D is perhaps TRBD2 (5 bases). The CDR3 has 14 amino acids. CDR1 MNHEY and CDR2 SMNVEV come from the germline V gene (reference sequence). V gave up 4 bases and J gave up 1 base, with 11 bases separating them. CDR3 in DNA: TGTGCCAGCAGTTCCGGGGAATTATCCTACGAGCAGTACTTC. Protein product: CASSSGELSYEQYF.

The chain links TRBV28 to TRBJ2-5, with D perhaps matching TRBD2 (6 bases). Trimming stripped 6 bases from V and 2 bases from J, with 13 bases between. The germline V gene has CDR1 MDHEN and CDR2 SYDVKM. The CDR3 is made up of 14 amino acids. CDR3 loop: CASRRGGKQETQYF. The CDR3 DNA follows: TGTGCCAGCAGACGGGGCGGGAAACAAGAGACCCAGTACTTC.

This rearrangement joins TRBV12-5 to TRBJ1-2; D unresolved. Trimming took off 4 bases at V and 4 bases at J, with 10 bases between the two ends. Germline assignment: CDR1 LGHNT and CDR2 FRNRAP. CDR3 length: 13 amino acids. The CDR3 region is CASGSPGSYGYTF. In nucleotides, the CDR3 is TGTGCTAGTGGTTCCCCGGGGTCCTATGGCTACACCTTC.

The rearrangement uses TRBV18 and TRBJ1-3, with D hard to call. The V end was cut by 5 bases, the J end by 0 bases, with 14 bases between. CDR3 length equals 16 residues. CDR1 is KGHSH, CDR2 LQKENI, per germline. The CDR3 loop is CASSRSGVSSGNTIYF. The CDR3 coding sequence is TGTGCCAGCTCAAGGAGCGGCGTGAGCTCTGGAAACACCATATATTTT.

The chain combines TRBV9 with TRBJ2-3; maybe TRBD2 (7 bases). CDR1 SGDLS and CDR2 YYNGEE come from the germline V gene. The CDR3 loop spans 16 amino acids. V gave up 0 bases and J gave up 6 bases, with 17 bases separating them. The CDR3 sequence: CASSVVGGGRFDTQYF. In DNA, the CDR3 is TGTGCCAGCAGCGTAGTGGGGGGGGGCCGTTTCGATACGCAGTATTTT.

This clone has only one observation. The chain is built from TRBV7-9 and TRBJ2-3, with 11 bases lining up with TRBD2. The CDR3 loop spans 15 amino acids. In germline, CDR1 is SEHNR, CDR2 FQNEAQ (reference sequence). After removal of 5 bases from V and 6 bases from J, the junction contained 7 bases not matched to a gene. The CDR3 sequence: CASSPIAGGPDTQYF. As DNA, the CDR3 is TGTGCCAGCAGCCCTATAGCGGGAGGGCCTGATACGCAGTATTTT.

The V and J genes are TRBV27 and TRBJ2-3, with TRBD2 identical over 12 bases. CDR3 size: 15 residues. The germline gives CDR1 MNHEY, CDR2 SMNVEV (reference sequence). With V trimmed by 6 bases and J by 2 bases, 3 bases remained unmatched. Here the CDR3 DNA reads TGTGCCAGCAGCGGACTAGCGGGGAACACAGATACGCAGTATTTT. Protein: CASSGLAGNTDTQYF.

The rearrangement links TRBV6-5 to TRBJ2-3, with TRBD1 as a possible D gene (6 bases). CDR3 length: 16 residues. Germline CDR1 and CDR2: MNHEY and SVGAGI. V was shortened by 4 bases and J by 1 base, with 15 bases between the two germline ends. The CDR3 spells CASSSRTAPGTDTQYF. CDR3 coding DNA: TGTGCCAGCAGTTCCCGGACAGCTCCAGGCACAGATACGCAGTATTTT.

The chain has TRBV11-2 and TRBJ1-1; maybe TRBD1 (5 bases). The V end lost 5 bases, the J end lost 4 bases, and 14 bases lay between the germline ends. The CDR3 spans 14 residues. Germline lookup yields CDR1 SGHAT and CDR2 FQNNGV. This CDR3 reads CASSPRQGGTEAFF. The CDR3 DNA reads TGTGCCAGCAGCCCACGGCAGGGTGGCACTGAAGCTTTCTTT.

In nucleotides, the CDR3 is TGTGCCAGCAGTTGGCAGGGGCCTGTCACTGAAGCTTTCTTT. Translating gives CASSWQGPVTEAFF. V is TRBV27 and J is TRBJ1-1; D possibly corresponds to TRBD1 (6 bases). Between the trimmed V and J ends, which lost 4 bases and 4 bases, there was a span of 13 bases. Per germline, CDR1 MNHEY and CDR2 SMNVEV (reference sequence). The CDR3 spans 14 residues.

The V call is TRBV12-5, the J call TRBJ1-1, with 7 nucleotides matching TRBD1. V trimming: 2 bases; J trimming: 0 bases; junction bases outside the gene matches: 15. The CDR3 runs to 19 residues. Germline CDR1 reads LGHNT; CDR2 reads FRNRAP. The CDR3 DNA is TGTGCTAGTGGTTTGCTCTCAAAAGGGACAGCTGAAATGAACACTGAAGCTTTCTTT. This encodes CASGLLSKGTAEMNTEAFF.

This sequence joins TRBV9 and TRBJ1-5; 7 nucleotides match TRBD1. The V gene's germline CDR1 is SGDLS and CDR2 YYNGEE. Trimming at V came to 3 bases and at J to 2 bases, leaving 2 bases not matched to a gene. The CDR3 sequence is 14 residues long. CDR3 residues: CASSGGTGNQPQHF. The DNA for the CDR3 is TGTGCCAGCAGCGGCGGGACAGGCAATCAGCCCCAGCATTTT.

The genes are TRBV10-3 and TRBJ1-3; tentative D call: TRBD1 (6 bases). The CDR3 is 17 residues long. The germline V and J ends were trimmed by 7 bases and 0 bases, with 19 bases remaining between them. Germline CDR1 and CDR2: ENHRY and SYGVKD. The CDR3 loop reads CAIMDTNGGYSGNTIYF. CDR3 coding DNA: TGTGCCATCATGGACACAAATGGGGGCTACTCTGGAAACACCATATATTTT.

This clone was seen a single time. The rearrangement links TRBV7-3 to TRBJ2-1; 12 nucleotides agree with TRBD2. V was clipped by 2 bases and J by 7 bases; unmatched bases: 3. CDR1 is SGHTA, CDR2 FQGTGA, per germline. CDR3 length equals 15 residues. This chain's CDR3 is CASSLASGGVNEQFF. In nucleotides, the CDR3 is TGTGCCAGCAGCTTAGCTAGCGGGGGGGTTAATGAGCAGTTCTTC.

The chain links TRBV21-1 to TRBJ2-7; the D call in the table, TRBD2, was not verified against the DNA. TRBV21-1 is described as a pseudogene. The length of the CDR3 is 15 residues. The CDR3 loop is CASRRPGRGAGEQYF. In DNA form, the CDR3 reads TGTGCCAGCAGGCGCCCGGGCCGGGGGGCGGGAGAGCAGTACTTC.

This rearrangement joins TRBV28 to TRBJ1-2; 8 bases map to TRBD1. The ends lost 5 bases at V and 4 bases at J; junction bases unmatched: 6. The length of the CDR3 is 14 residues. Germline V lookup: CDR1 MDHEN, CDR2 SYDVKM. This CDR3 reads CASSRGDRSYGYTF. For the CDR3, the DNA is TGTGCCAGCAGTCGTGGGGACAGGTCCTATGGCTACACCTTC.

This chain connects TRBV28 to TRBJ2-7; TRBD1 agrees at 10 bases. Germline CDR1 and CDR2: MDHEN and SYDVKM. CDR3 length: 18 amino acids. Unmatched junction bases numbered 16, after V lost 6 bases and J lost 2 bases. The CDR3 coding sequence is TGTGCCAGCAGGACCCGCCATGACAGGGGGCCTTACCCCTACGAGCAGTACTTC. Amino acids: CASRTRHDRGPYPYEQYF. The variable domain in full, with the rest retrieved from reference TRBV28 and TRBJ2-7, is DVKVTQSSRYLVKRTGEKVFLECVQDMDHENMFWYRQDPGLGLRLIYFSYDVKMKEKGDIPEGYSVSREKKERFSLILESASTNQTSMYLCASRTRHDRGPYPYEQYFGPGTRLTVT.

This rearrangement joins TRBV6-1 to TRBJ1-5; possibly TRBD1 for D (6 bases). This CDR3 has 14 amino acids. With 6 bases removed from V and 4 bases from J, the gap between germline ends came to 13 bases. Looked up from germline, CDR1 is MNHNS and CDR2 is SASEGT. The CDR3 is CASSDRSRNQPQHF. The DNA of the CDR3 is TGTGCCAGCAGCGACAGGAGTAGAAATCAGCCCCAGCATTTT.

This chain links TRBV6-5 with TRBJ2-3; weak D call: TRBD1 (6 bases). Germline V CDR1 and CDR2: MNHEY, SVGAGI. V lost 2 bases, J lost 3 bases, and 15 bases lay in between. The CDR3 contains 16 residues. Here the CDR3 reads CASSYLQGRFTDTQYF. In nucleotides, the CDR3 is TGTGCCAGCAGTTACCTACAGGGTAGATTTACAGATACGCAGTATTTT.

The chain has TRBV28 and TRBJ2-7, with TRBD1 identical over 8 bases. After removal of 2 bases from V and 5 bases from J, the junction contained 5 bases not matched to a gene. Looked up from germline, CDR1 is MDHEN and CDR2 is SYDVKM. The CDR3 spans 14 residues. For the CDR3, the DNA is TGTGCCAGCAGTTTAGGACAGGGAATGAACGAGCAGTACTTC. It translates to CASSLGQGMNEQYF.